These 2 T cell receptor beta chains originate from one sample sequenced in a study of monozygotic twins with inflammatory bowel disease. One entry per CDR3 protein, without DNA, is what TCRdb gives after re-calling the 5' RACE reads. The table lists about 210,000 distinct CDR3 sequences. Sequencing was carried out using blood. Receptors were obtained from a human donor with ulcerative colitis or Crohn's disease, or a healthy co-twin of an affected twin (not recorded which).

This chain joins TRBV5-1 and TRBJ2-1. CDR1 and CDR2 (germline): SGHRS, YFSETQ. There are 15 residues in the CDR3. Here the CDR3 reads CASSLEATSGNEQFF.

This sequence joins TRBV7-8 and TRBJ2-2. The CDR3 is 12 residues long. The germline CDR1 and CDR2 sequences are SGHVS and FQNEAQ. The CDR3 here is CASSMGFGELFF. The full variable domain, in which reference TRBV7-8 and TRBJ2-2 provide the parts outside the CDR3, is GAGVSQSPRYKVAKRGQDVALRCDPISGHVSLFWYQQALGQGPEFLTYFQNEAQLDKSGLPSDRFFAERPEGSVSTLKIQRTQQEDSAVYLCASSMGFGELFFGEGSRLTVL.